The 28 T cell receptor beta chains in this list originate from one sample, sequenced in a study of shared T cell receptors in the human thymus. Libraries were prepared by immunoSEQ multiplex PCR; TCRdb keeps only in-frame clonotypes and omits some of them. The data contain hundreds of thousands of clones, roughly 85% of them singletons. The same specimen was also included in a second study, on human thymus T cells.

Sequencing was carried out using thymocytes. These receptors were obtained from a girl less than two years old with a congenital heart defect.

In DNA, the CDR3 is TGTGCCAGCAGTTACTCGACTATGACCACAGATACGCAGTATTTT. As protein: CASSYSTMTTDTQYF. V is TRBV6-5 and J is TRBJ2-3; D is perhaps TRBD2 (5 bases). The CDR3 sequence is 15 residues long. The V gene lost 0 bases and the J gene lost 2 bases, with 9 bases spanning the gap. In germline, CDR1 is MNHEY, CDR2 SVGAGI.

The chain is built from TRBV9 and TRBJ2-5, with 8 nucleotides matching TRBD2. CDR3 size: 14 residues. Germline V gene data show CDR1 as SGDLS and CDR2 as YYNGEE. With 1 base clipped from V and 5 bases from J, the junction kept 4 bases outside the gene matches. CDR3 in DNA: TGTGCCAGCAGCGTAAGGGGCGGGGGGGAGACCCAGTACTTC. Amino acid sequence: CASSVRGGGETQYF.

The gene calls are TRBV7-2 and TRBJ1-2; D might be TRBD1 (6 bases). With 5 bases removed from V and 7 bases from J, the gap between germline ends came to 14 bases. Germline V lookup: CDR1 SGHTA, CDR2 FQGNSA. This CDR3 is 13 amino acids long. The CDR3 region has the DNA TGTGCCAGCAGCCGGCGGACAGATGGTGGCTACACCTTC. Protein: CASSRRTDGGYTF.

This chain links TRBV14 with TRBJ2-7; TRBD2 agrees at 10 bases. The germline gives CDR1 SGHDN, CDR2 FVKESK. The junction had 11 bases not matched to a gene; V was cut back by 1 base and J by 2 bases. The CDR3 is made up of 18 amino acids. In nucleotides, the CDR3 is TGTGCCAGCAGCCAAGGTAGCGGGGGGTCCCCCGCCACCTACGAGCAGTACTTC. Its protein is CASSQGSGGSPATYEQYF.

The gene calls are TRBV6-1 and TRBJ1-2; 8 bases are shared with TRBD1. Germline-derived CDR1 and CDR2 are MNHNS and SASEGT. V lost 6 bases, J lost 4 bases, and 7 bases stayed unmatched. There are 14 residues in the CDR3. The CDR3 here is CASSGQGAVYGYTF. CDR3 sequence (DNA): TGTGCCAGCAGCGGACAGGGCGCTGTCTATGGCTACACCTTC.

The V call is TRBV10-1, the J call TRBJ2-3; 7 bases agree with TRBD1. With V trimmed by 4 bases and J by 1 base, 8 bases remained unmatched. Germline-derived CDR1 and CDR2 are WNHNN and SYGVQD (reference sequence). The CDR3 has 16 amino acids. The CDR3 bases are TGCGCCAGCAGTGGGGGCGACAGGGATCGCACAGATACGCAGTATTTT. This encodes CASSGGDRDRTDTQYF.

The rearrangement uses TRBV6-5 and TRBJ1-3, with D possibly TRBD1 on 5 matching bases. Trimming shortened V by 2 bases and J by 4 bases, and 12 bases separated the two germline ends. CDR3 length: 15 amino acids. Germline V gene lookup returns CDR1 MNHEY and CDR2 SVGAGI. CDR3 DNA: TGTGCCAGCAGTTACGACGTGGCAGGGGGAAACACCATATATTTT. Its protein is CASSYDVAGGNTIYF.

V usage is TRBV14 and J usage is TRBJ2-2, with 7 bases that match TRBD1. The CDR3 has 21 amino acids. The J segment lost 0 bases and the V segment lost 4 bases, leaving 20 bases of the junction unmatched. Germline V gene data show CDR1 as SGHDN and CDR2 as FVKESK. As DNA, the CDR3 is TGTGCCAGCAGCCCCCGAAATAAAGGAAACAGGGGCTTCGCGAACACCGGGGAGCTGTTTTTT. Translating it yields CASSPRNKGNRGFANTGELFF.

Notes on this clone: A read error may account for a junction end that differs from germline. CDR3 bases: TGTGCCAGCACCTTACGTCAGGGGCGCGGGTGCACTGAAGCTTTCTTT. It is translated as CASTLRQGRGCTEAFF. The chain has TRBV7-2 and TRBJ1-1, with a weak D call TRBD1 (6 bases). The CDR3 runs to 16 residues. Germline loops: CDR1 SGHTA, CDR2 FQGNSA.

The rearrangement links TRBV10-2 to TRBJ1-1; 9 bases map to TRBD1. The CDR3 length is 17 residues. From germline, CDR1 is WSHSY and CDR2 SAAADI. V was pared by 6 bases and J by 0 bases, with 11 bases of the junction left unmatched. Here the CDR3 reads CASREKTGGEMNTEAFF. CDR3 in DNA: TGCGCCAGCAGAGAGAAGACAGGGGGGGAGATGAACACTGAAGCTTTCTTT.

This clone was recorded only once. This chain joins TRBV9 and TRBJ2-1; 15 nucleotides agree with TRBD2. The V and J ends lost 2 bases and 4 bases, in that order; junction bases with no gene match: 4. The CDR3 is 17 amino acids. CDR1 SGDLS and CDR2 YYNGEE come from the germline V gene. CDR3 in DNA: TGTGCCAGCAGCGTGGGACTAGCGGGGGGTCAATACAATGAGCAGTTCTTC. This encodes CASSVGLAGGQYNEQFF.

The chain has TRBV7-2 and TRBJ2-7, with TRBD1 identical over 7 bases. The V segment lost 2 bases and the J segment 2 bases; nucleotides outside the gene matches: 12. Germline V gene sequence: CDR1 SGHTA, CDR2 FQGNSA. The CDR3 is 17 amino acids. CDR3 protein: CASSLTRPGTVTYEQYF. The CDR3 nucleotides are TGTGCCAGCAGCTTAACTAGACCCGGGACAGTCACCTACGAGCAGTACTTC.

The V call is TRBV28, the J call TRBJ2-3, with a tentative D call TRBD2 (6 bases). Deletions cut 2 bases from V and 2 bases from J, with 8 bases between. The CDR3 consists of 14 residues. From germline, CDR1 is MDHEN and CDR2 SYDVKM. CDR3 coding DNA: TGTGCCAGCAGTTTAGGGGACTTCACAGATACGCAGTATTTT. Its protein is CASSLGDFTDTQYF.

The sample holds one count of this clone. The chain links TRBV7-2 to TRBJ2-1; D not certain. With 0 bases removed from V and 6 bases from J, the gap between germline ends came to 6 bases. CDR3 length: 13 residues. Per germline, CDR1 SGHTA and CDR2 FQGNSA. The CDR3: CASSLASRNEQFF. The DNA for the CDR3 is TGTGCCAGCAGCTTAGCTTCCCGCAATGAGCAGTTCTTC.

This clone was observed a single time. This sequence joins TRBV10-3 and TRBJ2-5; TRBD2 agrees at 11 bases. J was trimmed by 2 bases and V by 5 bases; bases with no gene match: 19. The germline CDR1 and CDR2 sequences are ENHRY and SYGVKD. The CDR3 covers 20 residues. This chain's CDR3 is CAISPRPGQLAGALQETQYF. In DNA form, the CDR3 reads TGTGCCATCAGTCCAAGACCCGGTCAACTAGCGGGGGCTTTACAAGAGACCCAGTACTTC.

This clone has only one observation. V usage is TRBV10-2 and J usage is TRBJ2-1; D possibly corresponds to TRBD1 (6 bases). Trimming shortened V by 2 bases and J by 10 bases, and 24 bases separated the two germline ends. This CDR3 spans 17 amino acids. In germline, CDR1 is WSHSY, CDR2 SAAADI. CDR3 DNA: TGCGCCAGCAGTGAGACCACCTGGACAGTGCCGGGGTTGGAGCAGTTCTTC. Its translation: CASSETTWTVPGLEQFF.

The CDR3 DNA reads as TGCGCCAGCAGCTTAGACGTCCAGGGGTCTAGCTATGGCTACACCTTC. Protein sequence: CASSLDVQGSSYGYTF. The chain carries TRBV5-1 and TRBJ1-2; tentatively, D is TRBD1 (6 bases). The CDR3 extends over 16 amino acids. Trimming pared 2 bases from V and 4 bases from J, leaving 18 bases between. Germline lookup yields CDR1 SGHRS and CDR2 YFSETQ.

This chain joins TRBV7-2 and TRBJ1-2; D is perhaps TRBD1 (5 bases). The CDR3 extends over 15 amino acids. V was shortened by 1 base and J by 4 bases, with 13 bases between the two germline ends. Germline V gives CDR1 SGHTA, CDR2 FQGNSA. CDR3 coding DNA: TGTGCCAGCAGCTTAGAGGCCCCCGGGGGCTATGGCTACACCTTC. Protein sequence: CASSLEAPGGYGYTF.

This clone occurred once. V and J are TRBV15 and TRBJ2-2; TRBD1 matches 8 bases. With 0 bases clipped from V and 2 bases from J, the junction kept 8 bases outside the gene matches. CDR1 LNHNV and CDR2 YYDKDF come from the germline V gene (reference sequence). The CDR3 covers 18 residues. The CDR3 protein is CATSREVVDRGNTGELFF. For the CDR3, the DNA is TGTGCCACCAGCAGAGAGGTGGTCGACAGGGGTAACACCGGGGAGCTGTTTTTT.

The V gene is TRBV15, the J gene TRBJ1-2; D is perhaps TRBD1 (5 bases). V lost 4 bases and J 4 bases, leaving 16 bases between the germline ends. The CDR3 contains 15 residues. The germline V gene has CDR1 LNHNV and CDR2 YYDKDF (reference sequence). The CDR3 region has the DNA TGTGCCACCAGCAAACCAGGGATCGCCCCCTATGGCTACACCTTC. It specifies CATSKPGIAPYGYTF.

This chain joins TRBV5-1 and TRBJ1-1; a possible D gene is TRBD1 (6 bases). CDR1 is SGHRS, CDR2 YFSETQ, per germline. The CDR3 is 13 residues long. Between the trimmed V and J ends, which lost 5 bases and 7 bases, there was a span of 15 bases. The DNA for the CDR3 is TGCGCCAGCAGGAAATGGACAGCCAGTGAAGCTTTCTTT. This gives the protein CASRKWTASEAFF.

The chain uses TRBV14 and TRBJ1-3; no firm D call. CDR1 SGHDN and CDR2 FVKESK come from the germline V gene. The CDR3 has 12 amino acids. V was trimmed by 1 base and J by 9 bases, leaving 7 bases between them. CDR3 DNA: TGTGCCAGCAGCCAAGTAGTTTCCACCATATATTTT. Protein product: CASSQVVSTIYF.

The chain carries TRBV7-2 and TRBJ2-7; 9 nucleotides agree with TRBD1. The CDR3 is 15 residues long. The V segment lost 5 bases and the J segment 7 bases; nucleotides outside the gene matches: 12. CDR1 and CDR2 from the germline V gene are SGHTA and FQGNSA. The CDR3 DNA sequence: TGTGCCAGCAGCCCGGGACAGGGCGGCGATAATGAGCAGTACTTC. Amino acid sequence: CASSPGQGGDNEQYF.

This clone has a handful of counts. V usage is TRBV25-1 and J usage is TRBJ1-1; D might be TRBD1 (6 bases). V lost 6 bases, J lost 8 bases, and 19 bases lay in between. CDR1 is MGHDK and CDR2 is SYGVNS in the germline V gene. The CDR3 is 14 amino acids. In DNA form, the CDR3 reads TGTGCCAGCAGGACTTCAACAGGGCAGAGGGAAGCTTTCTTT. As protein: CASRTSTGQREAFF. The full variable domain, rest sourced from reference TRBV25-1 and TRBJ1-1, is EADIYQTPRYLVIGTGKKITLECSQTMGHDKMYWYQQDPGMELHLIHYSYGVNSTEKGDLSSESTVSRIRTEHFPLTLESARPSHTSQYLCASRTSTGQREAFFGQGTRLTVV.

This clone was picked up one time. V gene TRBV2 combines with J gene TRBJ1-5; perhaps TRBD1 as D (5 bases). Trimming left V 6 bases short and J 3 bases short, with 15 bases between. Germline lookup yields CDR1 SNHLY and CDR2 FYNNEI. The CDR3 contains 15 residues. CDR3 residues: CASRGGHSDNQPQHF. The CDR3 nucleotides read TGTGCCAGCAGGGGAGGACACTCGGACAATCAGCCCCAGCATTTT. Full variable domain (missing parts from reference TRBV2 and TRBJ1-5): EPEVTQTPSHQVTQMGQEVILRCVPISNHLYFYWYRQILGQKVEFLVSFYNNEISEKSEIFDDQFSVERPDGSNFTLKIRSTKLEDSAMYFCASRGGHSDNQPQHFGDGTRLSIL.

V gene TRBV7-9 combines with J gene TRBJ1-2; possible D gene TRBD1, 5 bases. CDR3 length: 15 residues. Deletions cut 4 bases from V and 1 base from J, with 13 bases between. The germline V gene encodes CDR1 SEHNR and CDR2 FQNEAQ (reference sequence). Written as DNA, the CDR3 is TGTGCCAGCAGCTCGACAGAGGCCCTTAACTATGGCTACACCTTC. Its translation: CASSSTEALNYGYTF.

Only one count was recorded for this clone. This chain links TRBV30 with TRBJ2-7; D perhaps matches TRBD1 (5 bases). Trimming left V 4 bases short and J 2 bases short, with 18 bases between. This CDR3 has 15 amino acids. The V gene's germline CDR1 is GTSNPN and CDR2 SVGIG (reference sequence). The CDR3 DNA follows: TGTGCCTGGATTCCTCGAGAGAAGGGGACCTACGAGCAGTACTTC. This translates into CAWIPREKGTYEQYF.

This sequence joins TRBV5-4 and TRBJ1-2, with D perhaps matching TRBD1 (5 bases). Germline CDR1 is SGHNT and CDR2 is YYREEE (reference sequence). Trimming took off 4 bases at V and 12 bases at J, with 25 bases between the two ends. This CDR3 is 15 amino acids long. CDR3 loop: CASSRDSLTPMFDTF. The CDR3 region has the DNA TGTGCCAGCAGCCGCGACAGCCTGACCCCTATGTTCGACACCTTC. Full variable domain (missing parts from reference TRBV5-4 and TRBJ1-2): ETGVTQSPTHLIKTRGQQVTLRCSSQSGHNTVSWYQQALGQGPQFIFQYYREEENGRGNFPPRFSGLQFPNYSSELNVNALELDDSALYLCASSRDSLTPMFDTFGSGTRLTVV.